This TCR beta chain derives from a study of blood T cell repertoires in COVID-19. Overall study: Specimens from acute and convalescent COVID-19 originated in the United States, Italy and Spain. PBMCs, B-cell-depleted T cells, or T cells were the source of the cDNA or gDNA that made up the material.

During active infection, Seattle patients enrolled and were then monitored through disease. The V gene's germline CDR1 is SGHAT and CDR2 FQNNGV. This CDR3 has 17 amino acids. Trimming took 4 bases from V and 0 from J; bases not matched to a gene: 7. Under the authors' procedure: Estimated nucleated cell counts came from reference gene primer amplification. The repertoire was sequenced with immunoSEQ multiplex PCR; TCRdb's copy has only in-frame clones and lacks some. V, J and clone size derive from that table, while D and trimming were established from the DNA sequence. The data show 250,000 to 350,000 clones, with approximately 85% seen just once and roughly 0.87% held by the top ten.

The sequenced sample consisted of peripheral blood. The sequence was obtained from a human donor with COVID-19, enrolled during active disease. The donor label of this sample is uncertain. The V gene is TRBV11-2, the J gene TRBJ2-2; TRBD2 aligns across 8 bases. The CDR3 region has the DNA TGTGCCAGCAGCTCCCGGGGGGGAGGAACGAACACCGGGGAGCTGTTTTTT. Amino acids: CASSSRGGGTNTGELFF.